This T cell receptor beta chain comes out of a study of blood T cell repertoires in COVID-19 (TCRdb year 2020). For context, the study as a whole: The collaborator samples originated in the United States, Italy and Spain and spanned the acute and convalescent phases of COVID-19. The material from the prospective study consisted of cDNA or gDNA derived from T cells, B-cell-depleted T cells, or PBMCs. Deeply sampled blood TCRbeta repertoires from subjects exposed to, actively infected with, or recovered from COVID-19 were included in the dataset. The repertoires were made available in a free public database intended to serve as a resource for research on the immune response to SARS-CoV-2. Samples were obtained from the ongoing ImmuneRACE study (first 160 participants) and from 1,200 or so subjects provided by 6 global collaborators. A de-identified subject ID, COVID-19 status, age in years and sex were almost always included in the sample metadata. Where HLA class I and class II types were available, the types were taken from metadata supplied by the sample provider, not from assay-based typing. Overall study outcomes, separate from this receptor: The quantity of clinical and demographic metadata differed by source and by participant and was supplied without curation.

This clone was counted a few times. Its antigen has not been determined. Base qualities are missing; no much larger clone stands one base away. TCRbeta CDR3 regions were amplified from genomic DNA using the immunoSEQ Assay, a bias-controlled multiplex PCR. On the study's bioinformatics: The number of nucleated cells in each sample was estimated from the amplification of reference gene primers within the assay. Sequence reads were collapsed and filtered to measure the absolute abundance of every unique TCRbeta CDR3 rearrangement. For each sample, productive Simpson clonality was calculated as the square root of Simpson's diversity index over productive rearrangements. TCRdb retrieved this table from immuneACCESS and kept in-frame rearrangements only. Not all clones are present; in checked studies, unresolved V genes account for under half, and no reason is known for the remainder. V, J and clone size are those of that table, while D and trimming were read from the DNA. For this sample the table gives fewer than 80,000 clones, of which roughly 90% were detected only once. The top ten constitute about 2.5% of the sample.

Whole blood was collected in K2EDTA tubes by collaborating institutions according to the institutions' own protocols. For TCRbeta analysis, collaborators shipped samples as frozen whole blood, isolated PBMCs, or DNA extracted from either of those sample types. The germline V gene provides CDR1 SGHVS and CDR2 FNYEAQ. The CDR3 sequence holds 15 residues, the cysteine and phenylalanine included. The CDR3 DNA has 45 bases and is translated from base 1. For this chain, trimming is 2 bases at the V end and 3 bases at the J end, and the number of junction bases without a gene match is 6. The clonotype originates from a human donor in a cohort sampled during active COVID-19. In this chain, TRBV7-6 is recombined with TRBJ2-7, with 8 bases aligning to TRBD1. Sequencing was done on a sample of peripheral blood. The nucleotide sequence is TGTGCCAGCAGCTTACGGACAGGGTCAGACTACGAGCAGTACTTC. Its protein reads: CASSLRTGSDYEQYF.